A single sample is the source of the 12 T cell receptor beta chains below, sequenced in a study of blood T cell repertoires in COVID-19. The method was immunoSEQ multiplex PCR; TCRdb's version includes in-frame clones alone and lacks a portion of them. The data contain about 210,000 clones, approximately 89% of them singletons. Material: PBMCs or T cells enriched from blood (not recorded which). The receptors were gathered from a woman aged 40 to 50 with acute COVID-19.

This chain joins TRBV27 and TRBJ2-7, with 8 nucleotides matching TRBD2. Germline V gene lookup returns CDR1 MNHEY and CDR2 SMNVEV (reference sequence). The CDR3 is 16 amino acids. The V gene end was trimmed by 3 bases and the J gene end by 3 bases; junction bases not matched to a gene: 10. The chain's CDR3 is CASSFFRLAPFYEQYV. CDR3 sequence (DNA): TGTGCCAGCAGTTTTTTCCGACTAGCGCCTTTCTACGAGCAGTACGTC.

The rearrangement uses TRBV12-3 or TRBV12-4 and TRBJ2-1; D gene unclear. The germline V and J ends were trimmed by 11 bases and 4 bases, with 9 bases remaining between them. The CDR3 sequence is 11 residues long. The CDR3 reads CAGGQYNEQFF. The CDR3 nucleotides read TGTGCCGGCGGCCAGTACAATGAGCAGTTCTTC.

The V and J genes are TRBV5-4 and TRBJ1-6; D not resolved. The CDR3 runs 15 residues. Per germline, CDR1 SGHNT and CDR2 YYREEE (reference sequence). With 5 bases removed from V and 7 bases from J, the gap between germline ends came to 16 bases. In DNA form, the CDR3 reads TGTGCCAGCAGACCGACCGAGGGAGAGAATTCACCCCTCCACTTT. It translates to CASRPTEGENSPLHF.

The chain combines TRBV12-3 or TRBV12-4 with TRBJ2-7; D uncertain. The ends were cut back, 6 bases at V and 3 bases at J, with 9 bases in the middle. The CDR3 is made up of 12 amino acids. For the CDR3, the DNA is TGTGCCAGCAGCTACACAGTCTACGAGCAGTACTTC. Amino acid sequence: CASSYTVYEQYF.

The chain uses TRBV11-3 and TRBJ2-7; the match to TRBD2 covers 11 bases. The CDR3 loop spans 15 amino acids. Trimming cost V 5 bases and J 5 bases; bases outside gene matches: 8. Germline CDR1 SGHNT, CDR2 YENEEA. This chain's CDR3 is CASSLGLAGPDEQYV. The CDR3 coding sequence is TGTGCCAGCAGCCTCGGACTAGCGGGTCCCGACGAGCAGTACGTC.

This clone is a singleton in its sample. The chain links TRBV3-1 (or the pseudogene TRBV3-2) to TRBJ2-7, with a tentative D call TRBD2 (5 bases). There are 12 residues in the CDR3. Germline loops: CDR1 LGHDT, CDR2 YNNKEL (reference sequence). The V end lost 4 bases, the J end lost 6 bases, and 10 bases lay between the germline ends. In nucleotides, the CDR3 is TGTGCCAGCAGCCCCGAGGGATGCGAGCAGTACTTC. It yields the protein CASSPEGCEQYF.

The chain employs TRBV7-2 and TRBJ2-3; 8 bases agree with TRBD2. This CDR3 region has 16 residues. J gave up 0 bases and V 6 bases, and 8 bases lay outside the gene matches. The V gene's germline CDR1 is SGHTA and CDR2 FQGNSA. In DNA, the CDR3 is TGTGCCAGCAGTTTCCAGACTAGCGTTAGCACAGATACGCAGTATTTT. Encoded protein: CASSFQTSVSTDTQYF.

This chain connects TRBV13 to TRBJ1-2; possible D gene TRBD1, 6 bases. Germline V gene data show CDR1 as PRHDT and CDR2 as FYEKMQ (reference sequence). The length of the CDR3 is 17 residues. V shed 0 bases and J shed 3 bases, with 17 bases lying between them. DNA for the CDR3: TGTGCCAGCAGCTTAGGCCCAGGGGTGGCAACCTACTATGGCTACACCTTC. Protein: CASSLGPGVATYYGYTF.

The chain carries TRBV9 and TRBJ1-2; D gene ambiguous. This CDR3 comprises 14 residues. Trimming stripped 4 bases from V and 8 bases from J, with 18 bases between. Looked up from germline, CDR1 is SGDLS and CDR2 is YYNGEE. The CDR3 sequence: CASSSPPTGGGYTF. The CDR3 coding sequence is TGTGCCAGCAGCTCCCCTCCCACGGGTGGAGGCTACACCTTC.

The V gene is TRBV29-1, the J gene TRBJ1-1; 8 bases are shared with TRBD1. This CDR3 is 16 amino acids long. Germline CDR1 SQVTM, CDR2 ANQGSEA. J gave up 2 bases and V 6 bases, and 14 bases lay outside the gene matches. CDR3 nucleotide sequence: TGCAGCGTCCCGGTTGGGGCAGGGGGCAGTAACACTGAAGCTTTCTTT. Protein product: CSVPVGAGGSNTEAFF.

The rearrangement uses TRBV6-2 or TRBV6-3 and TRBJ1-1; D remains ambiguous. The CDR3 runs to 13 residues. Germline-derived CDR1 and CDR2 are MNHEY and SVGEGT. The ends were cut back, 0 bases at V and 11 bases at J, with 13 bases in the middle. The CDR3 region has the DNA TGTGCCAGCAGTTACTCGGGCACCCCCAGGGCTTTCTTT. It codes for CASSYSGTPRAFF.

The chain employs TRBV5-4 and TRBJ2-1, with 9 positions matching TRBD1. Germline V lookup: CDR1 SGHNT, CDR2 YYREEE (reference sequence). The trim removed 5 bases at V and 4 bases at J, leaving 7 bases unmatched. The CDR3 covers 15 residues. Here the CDR3 DNA reads TGTGCCAGCAGTTACGGGACAGGGTCATACAATGAGCAGTTCTTC. It encodes CASSYGTGSYNEQFF.